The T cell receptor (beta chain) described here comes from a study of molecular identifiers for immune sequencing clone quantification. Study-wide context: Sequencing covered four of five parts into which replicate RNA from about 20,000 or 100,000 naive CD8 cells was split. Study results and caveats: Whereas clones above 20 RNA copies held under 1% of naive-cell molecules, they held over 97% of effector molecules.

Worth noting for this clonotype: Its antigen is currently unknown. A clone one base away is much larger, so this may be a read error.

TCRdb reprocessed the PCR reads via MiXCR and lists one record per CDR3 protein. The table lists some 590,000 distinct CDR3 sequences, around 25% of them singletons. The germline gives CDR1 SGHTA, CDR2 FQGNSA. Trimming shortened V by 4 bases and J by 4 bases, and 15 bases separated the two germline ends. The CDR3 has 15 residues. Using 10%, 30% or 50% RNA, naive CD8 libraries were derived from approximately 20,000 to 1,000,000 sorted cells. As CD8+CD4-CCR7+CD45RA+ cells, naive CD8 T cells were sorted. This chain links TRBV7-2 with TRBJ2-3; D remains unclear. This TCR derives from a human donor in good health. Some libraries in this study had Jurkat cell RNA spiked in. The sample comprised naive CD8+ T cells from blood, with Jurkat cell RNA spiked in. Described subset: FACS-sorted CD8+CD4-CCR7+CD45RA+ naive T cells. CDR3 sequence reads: CASSSATYAADTQYF. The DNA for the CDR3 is TGTGCCAGCAGCTCCGCGACTTATGCCGCAGATACGCAGTATTTT.